One and the same sample provided the 14 T cell receptor beta chains below, sequenced in a study of cytomegalovirus exposure and HLA in healthy donors. In the PCR, 60 Vbeta and 13 Jbeta primers were used. The repertoire was sequenced with immunoSEQ multiplex PCR; TCRdb's copy has only in-frame clones and lacks some. The table includes about 180,000 clones, about three quarters detected once. The source material was PBMCs. Receptors were obtained from a man in his late teens or twenties in good health and CMV-seronegative.

The genes are TRBV4-1 and TRBJ2-5, with D possibly TRBD1 on 5 matching bases. In germline, CDR1 is MGHRA, CDR2 YSYEKL. With 1 base removed from V and 2 bases from J, the gap between germline ends came to 17 bases. The CDR3 is made up of 17 amino acids. As DNA, the CDR3 is TGCGCCAGCAGCCAAGGGTCGGACACCCTACTTCAAGAGACCCAGTACTTC. Translating it yields CASSQGSDTLLQETQYF.

The CDR3 protein is CASSSRIASGQETQYF. In nucleotides, the CDR3 is TGTGCCAGCAGCTCACGTATTGCTAGCGGCCAAGAGACCCAGTACTTC. The chain employs TRBV5-5 and TRBJ2-5, with TRBD2 identical over 7 bases. CDR1 SGHKS and CDR2 YYEKEE come from the germline V gene (reference sequence). The CDR3 is made up of 16 amino acids. Unmatched junction bases numbered 9, after V lost 3 bases and J lost 1 base.

This clone was detected a few times. Sequence at one end of the junction differs from germline and may be a read error. The chain uses TRBV7-9 and TRBJ2-7, with D possibly being TRBD2 (6 bases). The germline gives CDR1 SEHNR, CDR2 FQNEAQ (reference sequence). CDR3 length equals 19 residues. The CDR3 region is CSSSPSPRLVGLVVSEQYF. In DNA, the CDR3 is TGTTCCAGCAGCCCTAGCCCAAGACTAGTCGGGCTTGTGGTGAGCGAGCAGTACTTC.

This chain connects TRBV19 to TRBJ1-6; 8 nucleotides line up with TRBD1. The germline V gene has CDR1 LNHDA and CDR2 SQIVND (reference sequence). V lost 6 bases to trimming and J lost 9 bases; unmatched junction nucleotides: 10. The CDR3 extends over 15 amino acids. For the CDR3, the DNA is TGTGCCAGTAGCCCTGGACAGGGCTATGGTTCACCCCTCCACTTT. Translating it yields CASSPGQGYGSPLHF. Supplemented by reference TRBV19 and TRBJ1-6, the full variable domain reads DGGITQSPKYLFRKEGQNVTLSCEQNLNHDAMYWYRQDPGQGLRLIYYSQIVNDFQKGDIAEGYSVSREKKESFPLTVTSAQKNPTAFYLCASSPGQGYGSPLHFGNGTRLTVT.

V gene TRBV11-3 combines with J gene TRBJ2-6; D possibly corresponds to TRBD2 (6 bases). Germline V gene data show CDR1 as SGHNT and CDR2 as YENEEA. V dropped 5 bases and J dropped 4 bases, with 18 bases sitting between them. The CDR3 is 17 amino acids. CDR3 nucleotides: TGTGCCAGCAGCCCCGGGGGACCAACGAGGGGGGCCAACGTCCTGACTTTC. Its protein is CASSPGGPTRGANVLTF.

The chain is built from TRBV4-1 and TRBJ2-1; the D gene is possibly TRBD2 (6 bases). Germline V gives CDR1 MGHRA, CDR2 YSYEKL. This CDR3 has 17 residues. Trimming removed 1 base from V and 2 bases from J, with 15 bases in between. The CDR3 bases are TGCGCCAGCAGCCAAGCCCGCGGAGGGTGGGCCTACAATGAGCAGTTCTTC. Protein: CASSQARGGWAYNEQFF.

This chain connects TRBV5-4 to TRBJ2-3, with TRBD2 as a possible D gene (6 bases). The V gene lost 3 bases and the J gene lost 4 bases, with 12 bases spanning the gap. CDR1 is SGHNT, CDR2 YYREEE, per germline (reference sequence). CDR3 size: 14 residues. The CDR3 DNA follows: TGTGCCAGCAGCTCGGAGGGGACCCCAGATACGCAGTATTTT. Protein product: CASSSEGTPDTQYF.

For the CDR3, the DNA is TGTGCCTGGAGTGTGAAGGGGGCGTCTCGAGCCTATGTTGGCTACACCTTC. Translated: CAWSVKGASRAYVGYTF. The V and J genes are TRBV30 and TRBJ1-2, with TRBD1 matching over 7 bases. The CDR3 is 17 amino acids. The ends lost 0 bases at V and 7 bases at J; junction bases unmatched: 17. The germline CDR1 and CDR2 sequences are GTSNPN and SVGIG (reference sequence).

This chain uses TRBV18 with TRBJ2-2; 10 bases fit TRBD2. This CDR3 has 18 residues. The J segment lost 1 base and the V segment lost 6 bases, leaving 11 bases of the junction unmatched. Per the germline V gene, CDR1 is KGHSH and CDR2 is LQKENI. Here the CDR3 reads CASSPSGGANLNTGELFF. In DNA, the CDR3 is TGTGCCAGCTCTCCCAGCGGGGGGGCCAACCTGAACACCGGGGAGCTGTTTTTT.

The rearrangement uses TRBV7-9 and TRBJ1-1; no reliable D call. CDR1 is SEHNR, CDR2 FQNEAQ, per germline (reference sequence). V gave up 1 base and J gave up 7 bases, with 10 bases separating them. The CDR3 consists of 13 residues. The CDR3 region has the DNA TGTGCCAGCAGCTTAGTTGGTCTAGTTGAAGCTTTCTTT. Translation gives CASSLVGLVEAFF.

V usage is TRBV6-5 and J usage is TRBJ1-2; TRBD1 aligns across 8 bases. J was trimmed by 5 bases and V by 4 bases; bases with no gene match: 6. In germline, CDR1 is MNHEY, CDR2 SVGAGI. The CDR3 sequence is 14 residues long. The chain's CDR3 is CASSWSTGGYGYTF. The CDR3 region has the DNA TGTGCCAGCAGTTGGAGTACAGGGGGTTATGGCTACACCTTC.

This chain joins TRBV7-8 and TRBJ2-7; 7 nucleotides line up with TRBD2. Germline CDR1 is SGHVS and CDR2 is FQNEAQ. The CDR3 has 15 amino acids. The V segment lost 5 bases and the J segment 0 bases; nucleotides outside the gene matches: 7. CDR3 region: CASSRLAGDSYEQYF. The CDR3 DNA sequence: TGTGCCAGCAGCAGACTGGCGGGAGACTCCTACGAGCAGTACTTC.

V gene TRBV4-3 combines with J gene TRBJ1-5; TRBD1 matches at 8 bases. This CDR3 contains 15 residues. The ends lost 0 bases at V and 7 bases at J; junction bases unmatched: 5. CDR1 and CDR2 (germline): LGHNA, YSLEER. CDR3 loop: CASSQDPRGRQPQHF. The CDR3 nucleotides read TGCGCCAGCAGCCAAGATCCCAGGGGGCGACAGCCCCAGCATTTT.

On this clone: An end of the junction does not agree with germline; a read error may underlie this. The chain uses TRBV7-9 and TRBJ1-1, with D possibly being TRBD1 (6 bases). This CDR3 is built from 12 residues. Germline CDR1 SEHNR, CDR2 FQNEAQ (reference sequence). CDR3 in DNA: TGTTCCAGCAGCCCGGGGGGCACCGAAGCTTTCTTT. Translated: CSSSPGGTEAFF.